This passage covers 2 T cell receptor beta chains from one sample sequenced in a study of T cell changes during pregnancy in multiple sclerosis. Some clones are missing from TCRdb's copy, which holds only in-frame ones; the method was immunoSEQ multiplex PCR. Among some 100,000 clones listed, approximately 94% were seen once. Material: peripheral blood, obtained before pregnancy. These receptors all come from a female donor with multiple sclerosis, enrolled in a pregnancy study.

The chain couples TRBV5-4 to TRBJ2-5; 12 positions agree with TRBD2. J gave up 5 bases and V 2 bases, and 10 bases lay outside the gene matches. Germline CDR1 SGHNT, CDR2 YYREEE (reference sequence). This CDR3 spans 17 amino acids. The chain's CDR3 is CASSFAQRLAGAETQYF. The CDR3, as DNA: TGTGCCAGCAGCTTCGCCCAAAGACTAGCGGGAGCTGAGACCCAGTACTTC.

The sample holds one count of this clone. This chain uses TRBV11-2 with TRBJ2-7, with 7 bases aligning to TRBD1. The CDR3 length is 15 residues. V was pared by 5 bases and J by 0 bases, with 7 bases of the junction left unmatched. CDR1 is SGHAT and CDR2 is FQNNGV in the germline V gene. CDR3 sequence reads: CASSPSTGVSYEQYF. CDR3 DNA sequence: TGTGCCAGCAGCCCCTCAACAGGGGTCTCCTACGAGCAGTACTTC.